This TCR beta chain stems from a study of blood T cell repertoires in COVID-19. Repertoires were generated with immunoSEQ multiplex PCR, while TCRdb's copy carries only in-frame clones and drops some. The table has 100,000 to 150,000 clones, around three quarters seen once; the top ten hold 2.2%. This CDR3 has 16 residues. J lost 7 bases, V lost 5 bases, and 12 bases had no gene match. Looked up from germline, CDR1 is SGHNT and CDR2 is YENEEA. This clone was counted a few times. This sequence joins TRBV11-3 and TRBJ2-2; 8 nucleotides match TRBD1. The TCR comes from an older woman with acute or convalescent COVID-19. Material: peripheral blood. For the CDR3, the DNA is TGTGCCAGCAGCCCAGATCCAGGGGGCGCGGGCGGGGAGCTGTTTTTT. It translates to CASSPDPGGAGGELFF.